The clone carrying this TCR beta chain came up many times. Its specificity is unknown. Specified time point: sample taken at primary tumor resection. The study sequenced unsorted whole RNA from tumor, nontumor lung or frozen PBMC. The cohort: 70 to 75 early-stage, untreated non-small cell lung cancer patients. The data were taken from a study of spatial heterogeneity in lung cancer. Background on the study: Among detected sequences, beta-chain ones consistently exceeded alpha-chain ones in number. General study findings and limits: Detection of ubiquitous tumor TCRs in blood was higher at resection than follow-up.

Every TCR cDNA molecule bore a unique molecular identifier. From the 5' RACE reads, TCRdb called clonotypes with MiXCR, one entry per CDR3 protein. Among 43,000 or so distinct CDR3 sequences, 6.5% to 8.5% were seen once, and the ten largest hold around 42%. Germline V lookup: CDR1 SGHAT, CDR2 FQNNGV. V lost 0 bases to trimming and J lost 6 bases, with 7 bases between them. CDR3 length: 13 residues. The material sequenced was PBMCs, taken at surgery. The chain employs TRBV11-2 and TRBJ2-3; D may be TRBD1 or TRBD2 (5 bases each). The receptor was isolated from a female donor with early-stage non-small cell lung cancer. The CDR3 nucleotides are TGTGCCAGCAGCTTAGACTGGGGGGATACGCAGTATTTT. It specifies CASSLDWGDTQYF.